This T cell receptor (beta chain) emerged from a study of cytomegalovirus exposure and HLA in healthy donors. The study's findings and limits: CMV antigen specificity of three CMV-associated chains was confirmed in vitro. Some TCR beta chains (around 160 of them) were listed as cytomegalovirus-associated. First-cohort TCR clusters were later found to tend to co-occur in the approximately 120 validation repertoires. Whilst most TCR sequences proved rare, a subset of public TCRs occurred across many donors.

Trimming took 2 bases from V and 8 from J, leaving 12 bases between them. This CDR3 contains 13 residues. In germline, CDR1 is SGHRS, CDR2 YFSETQ. With respect to this clone: What it binds is not known.

Sequencing used immunoSEQ multiplex PCR; TCRdb keeps in-frame clones, though not all of them. The sample gives fewer than 90,000 clones, 90% to 96% of which show up once; around 1.6% is in the top ten. The rearrangement joins TRBV5-1 to TRBJ2-3; no firm D call. Sequencing was performed on PBMCs. The receptor was isolated from a man between 18 and 29 years old in good health and CMV-seropositive. In nucleotides, the CDR3 is TGCGCCAGCAGCTTTAAGGCAGGCCGTACGCAGTATTTT. Amino acid sequence: CASSFKAGRTQYF.